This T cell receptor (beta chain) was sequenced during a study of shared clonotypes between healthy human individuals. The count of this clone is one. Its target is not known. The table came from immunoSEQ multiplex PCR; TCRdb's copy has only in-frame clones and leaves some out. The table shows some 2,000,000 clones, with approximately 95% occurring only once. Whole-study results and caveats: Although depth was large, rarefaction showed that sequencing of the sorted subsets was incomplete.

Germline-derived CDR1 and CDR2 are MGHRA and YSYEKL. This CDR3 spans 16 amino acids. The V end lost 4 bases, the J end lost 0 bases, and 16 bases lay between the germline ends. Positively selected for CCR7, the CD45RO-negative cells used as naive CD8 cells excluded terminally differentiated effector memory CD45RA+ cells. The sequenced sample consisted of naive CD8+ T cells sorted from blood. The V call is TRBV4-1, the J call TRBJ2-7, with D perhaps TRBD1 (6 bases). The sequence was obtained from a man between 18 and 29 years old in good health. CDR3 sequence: CASSPTHDRISYEQYF. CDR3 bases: TGCGCCAGCAGCCCCACCCATGACAGGATCTCCTACGAGCAGTACTTC.